A selection of T cell receptor beta chains follows, all from one sample in a study of blood T cell repertoires in COVID-19. The protocol was immunoSEQ multiplex PCR, while the TCRdb copy is restricted to in-frame clones and leaves out a portion. The table includes around 160,000 clones, around 80% detected once. The sample comprised peripheral blood. These receptors were collected from a woman of 80 years or more with acute or convalescent COVID-19. Each CDR3 is given with its conserved first and last residue.

TRBV18	TRBJ2-5	CASSEGETQYF
TRBV19	TRBJ1-2	CASKDVLGLNYGYTF
TRBV28	TRBJ1-2	CASSWGQNYGYTF
TRBV20-1	TRBJ2-3	CSASTWGGTDTQYF
TRBV4-1	TRBJ2-7	CASSQDTNNYEQYF
TRBV10-3	TRBJ1-4	CAISEGPGRGLEKLFF
TRBV5-1	TRBJ2-7	CASSLSPTSSYEQYF
TRBV28	TRBJ1-2	CASRRQGSQSYTF
TRBV4-2	TRBJ2-7	CASSQDGTSGGTYEQYF
TRBV4-1	TRBJ1-2	CASSQAPGQGYGYTF
TRBV6-1	TRBJ2-2	CASTEKGELFF
TRBV5-4	TRBJ2-1	CASSPRTNTYNEQFF
TRBV10-2	TRBJ2-1	CASSESADRVSYNEQFF
TRBV7-2	TRBJ2-5	CASSLVAGGRAQYF
TRBV4-2	TRBJ2-1	CASSHQTSGGSVGNEQFF